These 32 T cell receptor beta chains came from one sample sequenced in a study of T cells after yellow fever vaccination. TCRdb re-analysed the 5' RACE reads in MiXCR, keeping a single row per CDR3 protein. Counted here are tens of thousands of distinct CDR3 sequences, 7.3% occurring once; the ten biggest clones make up around 30%. Material: CD8+ T cells sorted from PBMCs, obtained 10 days after the first yellow fever vaccination. The source is a man aged 18 to 30 who received the YFV17D yellow fever vaccine.

This clonotype was found many times. CDR3: CASSPRQGPETQYF. CDR3 nucleotides: TGTGCCAGCAGCCCCAGGCAGGGTCCAGAGACCCAGTACTTC. V gene TRBV7-2 combines with J gene TRBJ2-5, with D possibly matching TRBD1 (5 bases). Trimming left V 5 bases short and J 4 bases short, with 14 bases between. The CDR3 length is 14 residues. The germline CDR1 and CDR2 sequences are SGHTA and FQGNSA.

The chain couples TRBV10-3 to TRBJ1-3; D remains ambiguous. Germline V gene lookup returns CDR1 ENHRY and CDR2 SYGVKD. Trimming stripped 8 bases from V and 0 bases from J, with 8 bases between. The CDR3 loop spans 13 amino acids. The CDR3 loop reads CAIHKSSGNTIYF. CDR3 in DNA: TGTGCCATCCATAAGAGCTCTGGAAACACCATATATTTT.

This clonotype appeared many times. The rearrangement uses TRBV4-1 and TRBJ1-4, with D maybe TRBD1 (5 bases). V was clipped by 3 bases and J by 1 base, with 9 bases between them. The CDR3 is 15 residues long. Germline-derived CDR1 and CDR2 are MGHRA and YSYEKL. The CDR3 bases are TGCGCCAGCAGCCAGTTCAGGGAAACTAATGAAAAACTGTTTTTT. Amino acid sequence: CASSQFRETNEKLFF.

In this sample, this clonotype turned up many times. The V gene is TRBV11-2, the J gene TRBJ2-2; D unresolved. Germline values: CDR1 SGHAT, CDR2 FQNNGV. V was trimmed by 3 bases and J by 1 base, leaving 15 bases between them. The CDR3 sequence is 17 residues long. In DNA form, the CDR3 reads TGTGCCAGCAGCTTGTTTGTCGAACAGCAGAACACCGGGGAGCTGTTTTTT. Translating gives CASSLFVEQQNTGELFF. Combining the CDR3 with reference TRBV11-2 and TRBJ2-2 gives the whole variable domain EAGVAQSPRYKIIEKRQSVAFWCNPISGHATLYWYQQILGQGPKLLIQFQNNGVVDDSQLPKDRFSAERLKGVDSTLKIQPAKLEDSAVYLCASSLFVEQQNTGELFFGEGSRLTVL.

The table lists this clonotype with many counts. V usage is TRBV4-1 and J usage is TRBJ1-1, with D tentatively TRBD1 (5 bases). V dropped 3 bases and J dropped 8 bases, with 10 bases sitting between them. CDR3 length equals 12 residues. Germline values: CDR1 MGHRA, CDR2 YSYEKL. The CDR3 is CASSQGGAEAFF. The CDR3 nucleotides read TGCGCCAGCAGCCAGGGAGGGGCAGAAGCTTTCTTT.

This chain uses TRBV10-3 with TRBJ2-5, with D possibly being TRBD1 (5 bases). Trimming removed 9 bases at V and 1 base at J, with 12 bases between. This CDR3 has 13 amino acids. The germline gives CDR1 ENHRY, CDR2 SYGVKD. The CDR3 nucleotides are TGTGCCATTGGGGAAGACAGCCAAGAGACCCAGTACTTC. Translated, it gives CAIGEDSQETQYF.

This clonotype was recorded a few times. The chain links TRBV4-3 to TRBJ2-7, with D perhaps TRBD1 or TRBD2 (5 bases each). This CDR3 is built from 15 residues. Germline CDR1 is LGHNA and CDR2 is YSLEER. Trimming stripped 0 bases from V and 2 bases from J, with 11 bases between. The CDR3 bases are TGCGCCAGCAGCCAAGATCTAGGGACCACCTACGAGCAGTACTTC. Translating it yields CASSQDLGTTYEQYF.

This clonotype came up a few times. The genes are TRBV4-1 and TRBJ2-3; 13 bases match TRBD2. The V gene end was trimmed by 0 bases and the J gene end by 2 bases; junction bases not matched to a gene: 11. CDR1 and CDR2 from the germline V gene are MGHRA and YSYEKL. CDR3 size: 20 residues. The CDR3 DNA sequence: TGCGCCAGCAGCCAAGATCAAACTAGCGGGGGGGCGTTTATCACAGATACGCAGTATTTT. This sequence encodes CASSQDQTSGGAFITDTQYF.

This clonotype was seen many times. The chain recombines TRBV27 with TRBJ2-5; tentative D call: TRBD1 (6 bases). The CDR3 runs to 15 residues. The germline V gene encodes CDR1 MNHEY and CDR2 SMNVEV (reference sequence). Deletions cut 3 bases from V and 4 bases from J, with 15 bases between. The chain's CDR3 is CASSFFARGLETQYF. DNA of the CDR3: TGTGCCAGCAGTTTCTTCGCGAGGGGGTTAGAGACCCAGTACTTC.

This clonotype has a count of ten or more. The CDR3 spells CASSLVRDEQYF. The CDR3 bases are TGTGCCAGCAGCTTAGTAAGGGACGAGCAGTACTTC. The chain uses TRBV13 and TRBJ2-7, with D unresolved. The ends were cut back, 1 base at V and 5 bases at J, with 6 bases in the middle. Germline lookup yields CDR1 PRHDT and CDR2 FYEKMQ (reference sequence). The CDR3 is 12 amino acids.

The chain has TRBV4-1 and TRBJ1-3; no reliable D call. The CDR3 spans 15 residues. Germline V gene sequence: CDR1 MGHRA, CDR2 YSYEKL. The V and J ends lost 4 bases and 0 bases respectively, with 10 bases between them. The CDR3, as DNA: TGCGCCAGCAGCCCGGCGGTCGGCTCTGGAAACACCATATATTTT. Residues: CASSPAVGSGNTIYF.

The chain recombines TRBV5-1 with TRBJ2-7; D gene unclear. Trimming cost V 0 bases and J 3 bases, with 13 bases left between them. The CDR3 covers 15 residues. In germline, CDR1 is SGHRS, CDR2 YFSETQ. DNA of the CDR3: TGCGCCAGCAGCTTGGCCCCCGAAGGAAACTACGAGCAGTACGTC. Translating gives CASSLAPEGNYEQYV.

This clonotype appeared many times. CDR3 DNA sequence: TGTGCCAGCAGTGAACCGGGACTAGCGGGGGGCACAGATACGCAGTATTTT. It is translated as CASSEPGLAGGTDTQYF. The chain carries TRBV6-1 and TRBJ2-3, with TRBD2 identical over 14 bases. Looked up from germline, CDR1 is MNHNS and CDR2 is SASEGT. Germline trimming cut 2 bases from V and 1 base from J; bases unmatched to any gene: 2. The CDR3 contains 17 residues.

This clonotype was picked up a small number of times. The chain uses TRBV7-9 and TRBJ1-1; TRBD1 might be the D (6 bases). This CDR3 is built from 16 residues. Trimming took off 4 bases at V and 0 bases at J, with 15 bases between the two ends. Germline-derived CDR1 and CDR2 are SEHNR and FQNEAQ (reference sequence). CDR3: CASSWMRTVMNTEAFF. The CDR3 DNA reads as TGTGCCAGCAGCTGGATGCGGACAGTCATGAACACTGAAGCTTTCTTT.

This clonotype showed up many times. The J gene is TRBJ1-5, the V gene TRBV4-3; unclear D gene. Germline V gene lookup returns CDR1 LGHNA and CDR2 YSLEER. V lost 0 bases and J lost 3, with 9 bases in between. The CDR3 is made up of 15 amino acids. CDR3 nucleotides: TGCGCCAGCAGCCAAGATCGAGGGTTCAATCAGCCCCAGCATTTT. This sequence encodes CASSQDRGFNQPQHF.

This clonotype showed up just a few times. The chain is built from TRBV6-2 or TRBV6-3 and TRBJ2-1; D uncertain. CDR3 length: 11 residues. Germline CDR1 MNHEY, CDR2 SVGEGT. V was clipped by 5 bases and J by 7 bases, with 6 bases between them. CDR3 coding DNA: TGTGCCAGCAGTATGGGGAATGAGCAGTTCTTC. It specifies CASSMGNEQFF.

There are a few counts of this clonotype. This chain uses TRBV7-9 with TRBJ1-5; D is unresolved. Germline assignment: CDR1 SEHNR and CDR2 FQNEAQ (reference sequence). The CDR3 covers 12 residues. With 3 bases removed from V and 9 bases from J, the gap between germline ends came to 9 bases. CDR3 in DNA: TGTGCCAGCAGCTTGGGAGGTGGGCCCCAGCATTTT. It specifies CASSLGGGPQHF. Combining the CDR3 with reference TRBV7-9 and TRBJ1-5 gives the whole variable domain DTGVSQNPRHKITKRGQNVTFRCDPISEHNRLYWYRQTLGQGPEFLTYFQNEAQLEKSRLLSDRFSAERPKGSFSTLEIQRTEQGDSAMYLCASSLGGGPQHFGDGTRLSIL.

This chain joins TRBV9 and TRBJ1-1, with 9 bases identical to TRBD1. V trimming: 0 bases; J trimming: 7 bases; junction bases outside the gene matches: 13. This CDR3 is built from 17 residues. Germline V lookup: CDR1 SGDLS, CDR2 YYNGEE. The CDR3 reads CASSVGGYRGPNVEAFF. The DNA of the CDR3 is TGTGCCAGCAGCGTAGGTGGTTACAGGGGGCCTAATGTTGAAGCTTTCTTT.

The chain employs TRBV7-9 and TRBJ1-2; TRBD1 matches at 7 bases. Trimming took 8 bases from V and 6 from J; bases not matched to a gene: 15. The CDR3 sequence is 15 residues long. CDR1 and CDR2 from the germline V gene are SEHNR and FQNEAQ (reference sequence). As DNA, the CDR3 is TGTGCCAGCTTGAGAGGGGGACAGCCCACAGATGGCTACACCTTC. Protein: CASLRGGQPTDGYTF.

This clonotype was observed a handful of times. The J gene is TRBJ1-2, the V gene TRBV29-1; 7 nucleotides match TRBD1. CDR1 and CDR2 (germline): SQVTM, ANQGSEA. The CDR3 has 11 amino acids. With 5 bases clipped from V and 8 bases from J, the junction kept 5 bases outside the gene matches. As DNA, the CDR3 is TGCAGCGTTAGGACAGGCTCCGGCTACACCTTC. Residues: CSVRTGSGYTF.

This clonotype was observed many times. This chain uses TRBV7-9 with TRBJ2-3, with unresolved D. Trimming stripped 1 base from V and 0 bases from J, with 8 bases between. This CDR3 is 15 amino acids long. CDR1 and CDR2 (germline): SEHNR, FQNEAQ (reference sequence). In nucleotides, the CDR3 is TGTGCCAGCAGCTTAGTCTCCCTGAGCACAGATACGCAGTATTTT. Translated: CASSLVSLSTDTQYF.

This clonotype has ten or more counts. The rearrangement uses TRBV5-1 and TRBJ1-5; no clear D. Germline V gene lookup returns CDR1 SGHRS and CDR2 YFSETQ. V gave up 4 bases and J gave up 4 bases, with 9 bases separating them. The CDR3 consists of 13 residues. CDR3 in amino acids: CASSLLGNQPQHF. In DNA, the CDR3 is TGCGCCAGCAGCCTACTGGGTAATCAGCCCCAGCATTTT.

The chain has TRBV14 and TRBJ2-5; D gene uncertain. The germline V gene encodes CDR1 SGHDN and CDR2 FVKESK. Trimming stripped 2 bases from V and 9 bases from J, with 19 bases between. There are 15 residues in the CDR3. The CDR3 DNA follows: TGTGCCAGCAGCCAACCCTCGGGCCTCTTTGGAGCCCAGTACTTC. Translating it yields CASSQPSGLFGAQYF.

This clonotype was seen repeatedly, ten times or more. The chain employs TRBV2 and TRBJ2-1; 8 bases map to TRBD1. V shed 9 bases and J 15 bases; nucleotides not matched to a gene: 10. The CDR3 loop spans 11 amino acids. In germline, CDR1 is SNHLY, CDR2 FYNNEI. CDR3: CASYSGGGGFF. In DNA form, the CDR3 reads TGTGCCAGTTACTCAGGGGGCGGTGGGTTCTTC.

V is TRBV20-1 and J is TRBJ2-7; maybe TRBD1 (6 bases). V was clipped by 6 bases and J by 0 bases, with 15 bases between them. The CDR3 totals 14 residues. CDR1 and CDR2 from the germline V gene are DFQATT and SNEGSKA (reference sequence). The CDR3, as DNA: TGCAGTGCCTATCTCCAGGGGAGCTCCTACGAGCAGTACTTC. It yields the protein CSAYLQGSSYEQYF.

This chain's CDR3 is CASSPWGLNEQFF. The CDR3 region has the DNA TGTGCCAGCAGTCCCTGGGGACTCAATGAGCAGTTCTTC. This sequence joins TRBV6-1 and TRBJ2-1; a weak D match, TRBD2 (6 bases). Germline CDR1 MNHNS, CDR2 SASEGT. The CDR3 sequence is 13 residues long. V gave up 5 bases and J gave up 6 bases, with 11 bases separating them.

This clonotype was seen more than once but under ten times. The chain has TRBV12-3 or TRBV12-4 and TRBJ2-5, with D tentatively TRBD2 (7 bases). Trimming pared 4 bases from V and 5 bases from J, leaving 14 bases between. The CDR3 has 14 amino acids. The DNA of the CDR3 is TGTGCCAGCAGTTCCGCGGGGGCAAGGGAGACCCAGTACTTC. It encodes CASSSAGARETQYF.

This clonotype came up a few times. This chain uses TRBV29-1 with TRBJ2-1; the match to TRBD2 covers 12 bases. Germline V gives CDR1 SQVTM, CDR2 ANQGSEA. This CDR3 has 15 residues. The V segment lost 3 bases and the J segment 4 bases; nucleotides outside the gene matches: 4. CDR3 amino acids: CSVDPSGGEYNEQFF. CDR3 DNA: TGCAGCGTTGACCCTAGCGGGGGGGAGTACAATGAGCAGTTCTTC.

This clonotype was counted only a few times. The chain uses TRBV11-2 and TRBJ2-2; TRBD1 matches at 8 bases. Germline V gene lookup returns CDR1 SGHAT and CDR2 FQNNGV. The V and J ends lost 8 bases and 7 bases, in that order; junction bases with no gene match: 6. The CDR3 runs to 13 residues. The CDR3 loop is CASGQGPDGELFF. CDR3 DNA sequence: TGTGCCAGCGGACAGGGACCCGACGGGGAGCTGTTTTTT.

This clonotype was detected only a few times. CDR3 region: CASSFGGPNTGELFF. CDR3 nucleotides: TGTGCCAGCAGCTTTGGGGGTCCGAACACCGGGGAGCTGTTTTTT. The chain joins TRBV7-9 to TRBJ2-2; the D call may be TRBD1 or TRBD2 (5 bases each). The V end was cut by 3 bases, the J end by 0 bases, with 8 bases between. This CDR3 comprises 15 residues. Germline lookup yields CDR1 SEHNR and CDR2 FQNEAQ (reference sequence).

This clonotype was seen ten or more times. The J gene is TRBJ2-1, the V gene TRBV11-3, with D unresolved. Germline CDR1 reads SGHNT; CDR2 reads YENEEA. Trimming removed 4 bases at V and 10 bases at J, with 17 bases between. The CDR3 contains 14 residues. The CDR3 DNA reads as TGTGCCAGCAGCTCCTCGGACCCCGTGGGGGAGCAGTTCTTC. Protein product: CASSSSDPVGEQFF.

For this clonotype: A much larger clonotype is one base distant, so this may be a read error. The chain links TRBV4-1 to TRBJ2-7; possibly TRBD1 for D (5 bases). Looked up from germline, CDR1 is MGHRA and CDR2 is YSYEKL. The CDR3 is 15 amino acids. CDR3: CTSSQDSRERYEQYF. The CDR3 nucleotides are TGCACCAGCAGCCAAGATAGCAGGGAACGGTACGAGCAGTACTTC.